This T cell receptor beta chain emerged from a study of CXCR3-negative and CXCR3-positive naive CD8 T cells. Study-wide results and limits: Within a donor, both naive subsets shared TRBV-TRBJ usage, unlike memory cells. The study found more hydrophobic TRB CDR3s in CXCR3-positive naive cells than in CXCR3-negative naive cells.

In regard to this clonotype: Its antigen is still unknown.

In triplicate, each CD8+ T cell subset was sorted at under 350,000 cells per replicate. Among CD8+ T cells, naive ones were CD45RO-CCR7+CD27+CD95-. This CDR3 contains 16 residues. The germline CDR1 and CDR2 sequences are SGHRS and YFSETQ. 5' RACE with UMI labels generated the TRB cDNA libraries. TCRdb reworked the 5' RACE reads into one entry per CDR3 protein, no DNA. The listing contains approximately 130,000 distinct CDR3 sequences. The chain is built from TRBV5-1 and TRBJ2-3; TCRdb designates TRBD1, a call that cannot be tested without DNA. Input material: naive CXCR3+ CD8+ T cells from blood. The subset is: CD45RO-CCR7+CD27+CD95- naive CD8+ T cells expressing CXCR3 (TNR3+). The receptor's source is a human donor in good health. Some clones in this sample may be carry-over from other donors' samples. This chain's CDR3 is CASSLGAGGAPDTQYF. The full variable domain, with the rest looked up from reference TRBV5-1 and TRBJ2-3, is KAGVTQTPRYLIKTRGQQVTLSCSPISGHRSVSWYQQTPGQGLQFLFEYFSETQRNKGNFPGRFSGRQFSNSRSEMNVSTLELGDSALYLCASSLGAGGAPDTQYFGPGTRLTVL.